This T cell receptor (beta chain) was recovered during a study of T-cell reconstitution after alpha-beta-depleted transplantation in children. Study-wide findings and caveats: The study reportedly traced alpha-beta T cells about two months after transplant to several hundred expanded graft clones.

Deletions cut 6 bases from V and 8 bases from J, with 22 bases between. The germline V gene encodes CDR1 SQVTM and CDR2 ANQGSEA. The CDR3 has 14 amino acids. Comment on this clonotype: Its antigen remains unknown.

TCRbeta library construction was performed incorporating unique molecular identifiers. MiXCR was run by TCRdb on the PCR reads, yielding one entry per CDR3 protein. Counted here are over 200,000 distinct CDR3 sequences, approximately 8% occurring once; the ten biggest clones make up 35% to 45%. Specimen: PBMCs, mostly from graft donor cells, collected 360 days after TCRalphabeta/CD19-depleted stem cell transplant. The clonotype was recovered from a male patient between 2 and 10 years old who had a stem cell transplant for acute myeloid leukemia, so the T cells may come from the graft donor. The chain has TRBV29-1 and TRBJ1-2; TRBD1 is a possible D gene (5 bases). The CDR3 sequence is CSVKPGPLFGGYTF. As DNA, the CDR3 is TGCAGCGTCAAACCGGGACCCCTGTTTGGAGGCTACACCTTC.